These 23 T cell receptor beta chains were all obtained from the same sample, sequenced in a study of blood T cell repertoires in COVID-19. Here immunoSEQ multiplex PCR was the method, and the copy in TCRdb shows in-frame clones only, minus some. The table has a few hundred thousand clones, roughly 91% seen once. Material for sequencing was PBMCs or T cells enriched from blood (not recorded which). These receptor sequences come from a woman in her twenties or thirties who had recovered from COVID-19.

This chain uses TRBV4-1 with TRBJ1-2; the match to TRBD1 covers 7 bases. The CDR3 is made up of 18 amino acids. Trimming took 1 base from V and 6 from J; bases not matched to a gene: 17. Germline V CDR1 and CDR2: MGHRA, YSYEKL. The CDR3 loop is CASSQVQTMGQRADGYTF. CDR3 sequence (DNA): TGCGCCAGCAGCCAAGTTCAGACGATGGGACAGAGGGCTGATGGCTACACCTTC.

The chain combines TRBV7-9 with TRBJ2-1, with D possibly matching TRBD2 (6 bases). V was cut by 5 bases and J by 16 bases, with 15 bases left in between. From germline, CDR1 is SEHNR and CDR2 FQNEAQ (reference sequence). The CDR3 loop spans 11 amino acids. The CDR3 here is CASSATTAGFF. DNA for the CDR3: TGTGCCAGCAGCGCTACCACGGCGGGATTCTTC.

V gene TRBV2 combines with J gene TRBJ2-1; the match to TRBD1 covers 7 bases. This CDR3 has 15 amino acids. Germline V gene data show CDR1 as SNHLY and CDR2 as FYNNEI. The J segment lost 8 bases and the V segment lost 6 bases, leaving 13 bases of the junction unmatched. The CDR3 DNA reads as TGTGCCAGCAGGGGACAGCCAAAGGGGTTCGATGAGCAGTTCTTC. Amino acid sequence: CASRGQPKGFDEQFF. Variable domain in full (rest from reference TRBV2 and TRBJ2-1): EPEVTQTPSHQVTQMGQEVILRCVPISNHLYFYWYRQILGQKVEFLVSFYNNEISEKSEIFDDQFSVERPDGSNFTLKIRSTKLEDSAMYFCASRGQPKGFDEQFFGPGTRLTVL.

The chain carries TRBV6-2 or TRBV6-3 and TRBJ1-1; no clear D gene. V was cut by 4 bases and J by 3 bases, with 9 bases left in between. CDR3 length equals 13 residues. Germline V gives CDR1 MNHEY, CDR2 SVGEGT. CDR3 region: CASSSRKDTEAFF. DNA of the CDR3: TGTGCCAGCAGTTCGCGGAAGGACACTGAAGCTTTCTTT.

The gene calls are TRBV27 and TRBJ1-1, with TRBD1 identical over 7 bases. The CDR3 is 15 residues long. Unmatched junction bases numbered 10, after V lost 4 bases and J lost 5 bases. Germline V gene data show CDR1 as MNHEY and CDR2 as SMNVEV (reference sequence). DNA of the CDR3: TGTGCCAGCAGTTCGATGACAGGGTTGGGTACTGAAGCTTTCTTT. Translation: CASSSMTGLGTEAFF.

The chain is built from TRBV6-5 and TRBJ1-3, with 7 bases that match TRBD1. The CDR3 totals 16 residues. Unmatched junction bases numbered 8, after V lost 4 bases and J lost 2 bases. The germline gives CDR1 MNHEY, CDR2 SVGAGI. CDR3 loop: CASSFMGQSTGNTIYF. CDR3 DNA: TGTGCCAGCAGTTTTATGGGACAGTCTACTGGAAACACCATATATTTT.

This clone was detected only once. V is TRBV10-3 and J is TRBJ2-7; D is unclear. CDR1 is ENHRY and CDR2 is SYGVKD in the germline V gene. The CDR3 covers 11 residues. Trimming took off 6 bases at V and 12 bases at J, with 15 bases between the two ends. The CDR3 region is CAIRPGSCGYF. The CDR3 region has the DNA TGTGCCATCAGACCAGGCAGCTGTGGGTACTTC.

This chain links TRBV5-1 with TRBJ1-1; TRBD1 agrees at 10 bases. With V trimmed by 4 bases and J by 0 bases, 9 bases remained unmatched. The CDR3 covers 17 residues. CDR1 is SGHRS and CDR2 is YFSETQ in the germline V gene. CDR3 nucleotide sequence: TGCGCCAGCAGCCGAGTAAAGACAGGGGGCCTGAACACTGAAGCTTTCTTT. Translating it yields CASSRVKTGGLNTEAFF.

This clone came up once. The chain couples TRBV7-2 to TRBJ1-5; no clear D gene. V lost 1 base and J 3 bases, leaving 7 bases between the germline ends. The CDR3 contains 14 residues. Germline lookup yields CDR1 SGHTA and CDR2 FQGNSA. CDR3 coding DNA: TGTGCCAGCAGCTTAGAACAAATCAATCAGCCCCAGCATTTT. It is translated as CASSLEQINQPQHF.

This clone was seen repeatedly, ten times or more. This chain joins TRBV10-3 and TRBJ2-7; a weak D match, TRBD1 (5 bases). The CDR3 covers 14 residues. Between the trimmed V and J ends, which lost 11 bases and 1 base, there was a span of 18 bases. CDR1 is ENHRY and CDR2 is SYGVKD in the germline V gene. The CDR3 spells CAHSPSPGSYEQYF. For the CDR3, the DNA is TGTGCCCACTCCCCCTCCCCAGGGTCCTACGAGCAGTACTTC.

This clone has only one observation. J is TRBJ1-6 and V is TRBV6-5, with a tentative D call TRBD1 (6 bases). Deletions cut 2 bases from V and 9 bases from J, with 14 bases between. This CDR3 has 15 residues. Germline V gene sequence: CDR1 MNHEY, CDR2 SVGAGI. DNA for the CDR3: TGTGCCAGCAGTTACAGTACAGGGAGATTTTCACCCCTCCACTTT. The encoded protein is CASSYSTGRFSPLHF.

The chain is built from TRBV9 and TRBJ2-5, with 7 nucleotides matching TRBD1. Germline V lookup: CDR1 SGDLS, CDR2 YYNGEE. This CDR3 comprises 15 residues. Trimming took 2 bases from V and 1 from J; bases not matched to a gene: 5. The CDR3 is CASSVGDSTQETQYF. CDR3 bases: TGTGCCAGCAGCGTGGGGGACAGCACCCAAGAGACCCAGTACTTC. Drawing the rest from reference TRBV9 and TRBJ2-5, the complete variable domain is DSGVTQTPKHLITATGQRVTLRCSPRSGDLSVYWYQQSLDQGLQFLIQYYNGEERAKGNILERFSAQQFPDLHSELNLSSLELGDSALYFCASSVGDSTQETQYFGPGTRLLVL.

V and J are TRBV27 and TRBJ2-7, with 10 bases lining up with TRBD2. Trimming took 2 bases from V and 6 from J; bases not matched to a gene: 4. Germline V gene data show CDR1 as MNHEY and CDR2 as SMNVEV (reference sequence). There are 14 residues in the CDR3. This chain's CDR3 is CASSLRLAGAEQYF. DNA of the CDR3: TGTGCCAGCAGTTTAAGGCTAGCGGGAGCCGAGCAGTACTTC.

The chain recombines TRBV28 with TRBJ1-5, with D possibly matching TRBD1 (6 bases). CDR1 is MDHEN and CDR2 is SYDVKM in the germline V gene. Trimming stripped 8 bases from V and 7 bases from J, with 15 bases between. This CDR3 spans 13 amino acids. The CDR3 DNA follows: TGTGCCAGCGGAGGGGGGGGCAGGCAGCCCCAGCATTTT. This sequence encodes CASGGGGRQPQHF.

The genes are TRBV7-8 and TRBJ2-1, with TRBD2 identical over 7 bases. The CDR3 runs 18 residues. The V segment lost 2 bases and the J segment 6 bases; nucleotides outside the gene matches: 16. CDR1 is SGHVS, CDR2 FQNEAQ, per germline. The CDR3 reads CASSLREGGGAIGNEQFF. The DNA for the CDR3 is TGTGCCAGCAGCTTAAGGGAGGGCGGCGGGGCGATCGGCAATGAGCAGTTCTTC.

The chain employs TRBV6-6 and TRBJ1-4; D may be TRBD1 (5 bases). This CDR3 is built from 15 residues. Germline lookup yields CDR1 MNHNY and CDR2 SVGAGI (reference sequence). The V gene lost 6 bases and the J gene lost 4 bases, with 15 bases spanning the gap. The CDR3 sequence is CASRGGTQSNEKLFF. CDR3 DNA sequence: TGTGCCAGCAGAGGCGGGACCCAGAGTAATGAAAAACTGTTTTTT.

This chain uses TRBV2 with TRBJ2-3, with 10 nucleotides matching TRBD2. Unmatched junction bases numbered 6, after V lost 5 bases and J lost 4 bases. This CDR3 region has 15 residues. CDR1 is SNHLY and CDR2 is FYNNEI in the germline V gene. The CDR3 nucleotides read TGTGCCAGCAGTAGCGGGGGGGCTTCTGCAGATACGCAGTATTTT. This sequence encodes CASSSGGASADTQYF.

The chain recombines TRBV9 with TRBJ1-1; TRBD1 matches at 7 bases. Trimming at V came to 7 bases and at J to 4 bases, leaving 10 bases not matched to a gene. The CDR3 length is 14 residues. CDR1 and CDR2 from the germline V gene are SGDLS and YYNGEE. The chain's CDR3 is CASSLTGYPTEAFF. The CDR3 nucleotides read TGTGCCAGCTCTCTGACAGGGTATCCCACTGAAGCTTTCTTT.

V and J are TRBV5-1 and TRBJ1-1; 9 bases fit TRBD1. Germline values: CDR1 SGHRS, CDR2 YFSETQ. This CDR3 has 15 residues. The V segment lost 4 bases and the J segment 5 bases; nucleotides outside the gene matches: 9. The DNA of the CDR3 is TGCGCCAGCAGCCGCTCCGGGACAGGGTTAACTGAAGCTTTCTTT. Residues: CASSRSGTGLTEAFF.

This clone was seen a single time. The chain combines TRBV19 with TRBJ1-5; D gene uncertain. Trimming removed 5 bases at V and 7 bases at J, with 12 bases between. This CDR3 is 13 amino acids long. CDR1 is LNHDA and CDR2 is SQIVND in the germline V gene (reference sequence). CDR3 sequence: CASSLVLMQPQHF. DNA of the CDR3: TGTGCCAGTAGTCTTGTCCTAATGCAGCCCCAGCATTTT. Based on the CDR3 plus reference TRBV19 and TRBJ1-5, the full variable domain is DGGITQSPKYLFRKEGQNVTLSCEQNLNHDAMYWYRQDPGQGLRLIYYSQIVNDFQKGDIAEGYSVSREKKESFPLTVTSAQKNPTAFYLCASSLVLMQPQHFGDGTRLSIL.

This sequence joins TRBV10-3 and TRBJ1-1; no definite D call. Trimming took off 2 bases at V and 0 bases at J, with 7 bases between the two ends. This CDR3 comprises 14 residues. The germline gives CDR1 ENHRY, CDR2 SYGVKD. CDR3 bases: TGTGCCATCAGTGAGGGCCAGATGAACACTGAAGCTTTCTTT. It encodes CAISEGQMNTEAFF.

The chain couples TRBV11-2 to TRBJ2-7; 9 positions match TRBD2. This CDR3 comprises 17 residues. Germline assignment: CDR1 SGHAT and CDR2 FQNNGV. V shed 10 bases and J 4 bases; nucleotides not matched to a gene: 20. The CDR3 is CATTTSGNPDGGYEQYF. CDR3 coding DNA: TGTGCCACCACGACTAGCGGAAATCCGGATGGTGGGTACGAGCAGTACTTC.

Written as DNA, the CDR3 is TGTGCCAGCAGTTTATCGCGCGGGGCCCTAGACAATGAGCAGTTCTTC. Translating it yields CASSLSRGALDNEQFF. The chain links TRBV28 to TRBJ2-1; the D gene is possibly TRBD2 (6 bases). CDR1 is MDHEN and CDR2 is SYDVKM in the germline V gene. V was pared by 1 base and J by 5 bases, with 15 bases between. This CDR3 spans 16 amino acids.